This T cell receptor (beta chain) is from a study of shared clonotypes between healthy human individuals. TCRdb's table, derived via immunoSEQ multiplex PCR, lists solely in-frame clones and lacks some. Counted here are 2 million to 3 million clones, over 85% occurring once; the ten biggest clones make up about 0.34%. Germline V gene lookup returns CDR1 SGHRS and CDR2 YFSETQ. The CDR3 spans 14 residues. Trimming took 2 bases from V and 6 from J, leaving 11 bases between them. The study separated CD4+ cells into CD45RA+ naive and CD45RA-negative memory subsets. To note about this clone: What it binds is not known.

Overall study findings and caveats: Clonotype sharing levels among donors were expected to vary with sequencing depth.

This receptor was taken from a man aged 18 to 30 in good health. Some clones in this sample may be carry-over from other donors' samples. V usage is TRBV5-1 and J usage is TRBJ2-2; D is perhaps TRBD1 (6 bases). Sequenced sample: naive CD4+ T cells from PBMCs. Subset reported: CD45RA+ positively selected. The CDR3 sequence: CASSLGTLSGELFF. For the CDR3, the DNA is TGCGCCAGCAGCTTAGGGACACTCTCCGGGGAGCTGTTTTTT.